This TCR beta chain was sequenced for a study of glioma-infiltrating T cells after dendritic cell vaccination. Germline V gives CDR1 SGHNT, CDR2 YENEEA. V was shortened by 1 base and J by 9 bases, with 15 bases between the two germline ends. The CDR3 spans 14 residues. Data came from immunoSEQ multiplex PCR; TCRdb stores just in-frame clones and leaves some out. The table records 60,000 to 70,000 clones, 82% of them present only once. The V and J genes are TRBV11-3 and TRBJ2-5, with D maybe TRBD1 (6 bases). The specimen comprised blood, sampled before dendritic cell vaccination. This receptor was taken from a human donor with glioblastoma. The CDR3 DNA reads TGTGCCAGCAGCTTAGGGGGGCTAAATGCACCCCAGTACTTC. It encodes CASSLGGLNAPQYF.